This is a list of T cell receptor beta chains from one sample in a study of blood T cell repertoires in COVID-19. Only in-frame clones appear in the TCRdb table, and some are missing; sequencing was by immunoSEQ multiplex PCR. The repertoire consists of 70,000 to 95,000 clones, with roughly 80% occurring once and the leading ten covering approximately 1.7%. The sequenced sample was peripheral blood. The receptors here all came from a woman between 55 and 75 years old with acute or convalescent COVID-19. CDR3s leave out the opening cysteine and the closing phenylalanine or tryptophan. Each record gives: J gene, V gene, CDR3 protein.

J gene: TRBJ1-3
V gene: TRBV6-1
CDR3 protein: ASSEQTGRNTIY

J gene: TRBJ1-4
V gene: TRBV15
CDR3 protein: ATSRVDGPAGKLF

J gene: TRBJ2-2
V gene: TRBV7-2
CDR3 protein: ASSATNPGELF

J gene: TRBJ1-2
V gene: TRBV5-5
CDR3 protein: ASIASQGAYGYT

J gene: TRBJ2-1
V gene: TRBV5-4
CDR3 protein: ASSLEGQAGYEQF

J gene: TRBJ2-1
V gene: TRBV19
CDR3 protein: ASSVTSGAYNEQF

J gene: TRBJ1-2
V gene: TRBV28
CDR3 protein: ASSSDYGYT

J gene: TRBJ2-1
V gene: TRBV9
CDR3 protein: ASSGVSSGSHEQF

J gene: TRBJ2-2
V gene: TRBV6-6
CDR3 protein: ASRASGTSVGGELF

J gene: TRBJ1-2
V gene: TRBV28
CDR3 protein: ASSTAGTGMGGYT

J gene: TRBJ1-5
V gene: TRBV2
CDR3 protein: ASRGGHYNQPQH

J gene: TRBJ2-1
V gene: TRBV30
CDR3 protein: AWRGGGSSEQF

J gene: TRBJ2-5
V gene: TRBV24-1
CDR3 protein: ATSEHDRGETQY

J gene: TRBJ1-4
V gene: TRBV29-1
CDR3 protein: SVEGSQGARGKLF

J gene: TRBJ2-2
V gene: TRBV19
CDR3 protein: ASSISVNTGELF

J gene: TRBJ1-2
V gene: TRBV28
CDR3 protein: ASSQRQPRNYGYT

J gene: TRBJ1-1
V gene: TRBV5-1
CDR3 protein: ASSLQGNTEAF

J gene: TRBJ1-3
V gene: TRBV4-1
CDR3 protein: ASSQGEGGGNTIY

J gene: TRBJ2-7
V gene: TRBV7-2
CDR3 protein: ASSLVGGAPYEQY

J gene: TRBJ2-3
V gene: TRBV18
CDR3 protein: ASSPSRTGGTDTQY

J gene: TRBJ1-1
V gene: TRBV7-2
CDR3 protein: ASSLVSSTEAF

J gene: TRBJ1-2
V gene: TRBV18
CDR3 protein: ASSPSENYGYT

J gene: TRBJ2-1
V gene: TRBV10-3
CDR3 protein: AISSGGAQGQF

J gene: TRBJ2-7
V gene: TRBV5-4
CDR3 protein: ASSYSSYEQY

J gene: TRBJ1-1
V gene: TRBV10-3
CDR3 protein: AIRDSKNTEAF

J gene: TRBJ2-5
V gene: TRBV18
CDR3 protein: ASSPGFENYPY

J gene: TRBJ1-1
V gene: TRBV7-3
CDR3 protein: ASSLTDRNTEAF

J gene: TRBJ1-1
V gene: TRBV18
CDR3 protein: ASSPRGRSDTEAF

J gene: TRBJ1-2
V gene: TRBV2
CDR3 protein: ASSGPGDRGNYGYT

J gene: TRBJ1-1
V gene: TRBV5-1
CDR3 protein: ASRKTGTNTEAF

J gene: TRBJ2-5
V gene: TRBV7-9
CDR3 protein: ASSSQAETQY

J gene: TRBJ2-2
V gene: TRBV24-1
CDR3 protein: ATSDPGQGNTGELF

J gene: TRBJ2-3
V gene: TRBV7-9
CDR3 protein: ASSLQGLVTDTQY

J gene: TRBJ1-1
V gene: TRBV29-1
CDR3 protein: SAGQGVDTEAF

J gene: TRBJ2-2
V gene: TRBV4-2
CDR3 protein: ASSQGLNTGELF

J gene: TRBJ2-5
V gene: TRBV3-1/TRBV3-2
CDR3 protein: ASSQDPSSVETQY

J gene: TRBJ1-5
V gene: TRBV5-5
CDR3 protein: ASSLESGLHQPQH

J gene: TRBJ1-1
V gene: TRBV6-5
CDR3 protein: ASSYNGGASEAF

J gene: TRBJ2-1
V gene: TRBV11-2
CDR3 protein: ASSSKAGGSYNEQF

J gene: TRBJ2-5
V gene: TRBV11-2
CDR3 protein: ASSLSRVRRETQY

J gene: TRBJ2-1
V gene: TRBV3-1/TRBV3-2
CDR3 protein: ASSQSRGLFYNEQF

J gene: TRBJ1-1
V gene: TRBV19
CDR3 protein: ASSGQNTEAF

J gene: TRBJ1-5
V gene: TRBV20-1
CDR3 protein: SASLGRGGQPQH

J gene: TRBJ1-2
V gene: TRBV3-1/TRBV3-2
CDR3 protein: ASSQVPRAGGYT

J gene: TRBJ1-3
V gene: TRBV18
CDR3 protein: ASSPGQHSGNTIY

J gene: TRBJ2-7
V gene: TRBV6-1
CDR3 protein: ASSPQGYEQY

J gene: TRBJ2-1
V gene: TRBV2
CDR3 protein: ASSDRGFSYNEQF

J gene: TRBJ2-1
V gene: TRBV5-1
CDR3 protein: ASSLTGYNEQF

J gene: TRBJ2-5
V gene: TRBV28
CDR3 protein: ASRNPGQIRFRKAVFQETQY

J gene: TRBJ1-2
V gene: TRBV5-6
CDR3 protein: ASSFEIQGAGYT